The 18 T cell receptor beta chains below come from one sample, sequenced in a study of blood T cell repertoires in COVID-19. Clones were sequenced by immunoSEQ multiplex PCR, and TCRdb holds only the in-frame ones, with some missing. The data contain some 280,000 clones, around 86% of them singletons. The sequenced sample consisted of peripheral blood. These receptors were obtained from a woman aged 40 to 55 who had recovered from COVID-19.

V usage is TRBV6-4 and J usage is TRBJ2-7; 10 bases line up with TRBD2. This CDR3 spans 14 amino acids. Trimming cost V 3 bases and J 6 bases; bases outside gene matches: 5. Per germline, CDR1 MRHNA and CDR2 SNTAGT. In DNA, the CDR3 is TGTGCCAGCAGTGAACTAGCGGGAATCTGCGAGCAGTACTTC. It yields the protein CASSELAGICEQYF.

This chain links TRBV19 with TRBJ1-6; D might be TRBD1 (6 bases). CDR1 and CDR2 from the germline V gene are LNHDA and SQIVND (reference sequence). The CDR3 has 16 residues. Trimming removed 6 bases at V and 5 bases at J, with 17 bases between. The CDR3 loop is CASRTGRAGHNSPLHF. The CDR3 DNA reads TGTGCCAGTAGGACAGGAAGAGCTGGCCATAATTCACCCCTCCACTTT.

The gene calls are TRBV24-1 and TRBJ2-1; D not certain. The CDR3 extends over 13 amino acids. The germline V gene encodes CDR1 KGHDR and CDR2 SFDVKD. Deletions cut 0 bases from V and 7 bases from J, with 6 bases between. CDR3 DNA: TGTGCCACCAGTGATTTGCTTATAAATGAGCAGTTCTTC. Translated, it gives CATSDLLINEQFF.

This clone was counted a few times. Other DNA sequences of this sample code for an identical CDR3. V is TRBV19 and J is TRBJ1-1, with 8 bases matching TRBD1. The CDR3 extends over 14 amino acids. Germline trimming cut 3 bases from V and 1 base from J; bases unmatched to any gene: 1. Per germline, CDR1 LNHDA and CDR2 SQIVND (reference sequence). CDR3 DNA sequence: TGTGCCAGTAGTATCGGACAGGGGAACACTGAAGCTTTCTTT. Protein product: CASSIGQGNTEAFF.

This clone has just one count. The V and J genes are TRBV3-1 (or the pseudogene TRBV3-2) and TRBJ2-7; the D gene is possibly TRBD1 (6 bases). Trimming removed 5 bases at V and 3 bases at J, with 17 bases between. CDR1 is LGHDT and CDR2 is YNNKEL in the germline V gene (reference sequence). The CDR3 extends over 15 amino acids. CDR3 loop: CASSITPTGLYEQYF. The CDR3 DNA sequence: TGTGCCAGCAGCATCACCCCGACAGGACTCTACGAGCAGTACTTC.

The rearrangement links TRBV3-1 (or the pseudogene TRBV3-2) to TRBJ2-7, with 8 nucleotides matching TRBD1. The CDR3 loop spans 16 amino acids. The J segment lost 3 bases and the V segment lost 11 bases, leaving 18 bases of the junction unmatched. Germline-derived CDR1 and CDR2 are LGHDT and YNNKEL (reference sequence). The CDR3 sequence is CADRDRLLKYLYEQYF. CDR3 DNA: TGTGCCGACCGGGACAGGCTCCTTAAATACCTCTACGAGCAGTACTTC.

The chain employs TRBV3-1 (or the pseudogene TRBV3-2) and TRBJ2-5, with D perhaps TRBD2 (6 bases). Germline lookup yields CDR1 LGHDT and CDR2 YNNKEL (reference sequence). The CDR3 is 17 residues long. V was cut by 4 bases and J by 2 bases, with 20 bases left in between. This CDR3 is CASSPTRGLRSQETQYF. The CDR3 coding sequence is TGTGCCAGCAGCCCGACTAGGGGCCTGCGGTCTCAAGAGACCCAGTACTTC.

CDR3 sequence reads: CATAPGLDAYEQYF. DNA of the CDR3: TGTGCCACGGCACCGGGACTAGACGCCTACGAGCAGTACTTC. The genes are TRBV13 and TRBJ2-7; 8 bases agree with TRBD2. The CDR3 consists of 14 residues. V shed 10 bases and J 2 bases; nucleotides not matched to a gene: 10. Germline CDR1 reads PRHDT; CDR2 reads FYEKMQ (reference sequence).

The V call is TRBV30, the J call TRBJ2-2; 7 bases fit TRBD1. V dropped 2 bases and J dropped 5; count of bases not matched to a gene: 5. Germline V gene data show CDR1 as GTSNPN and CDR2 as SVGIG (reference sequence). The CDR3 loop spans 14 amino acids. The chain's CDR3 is CAWSIGGGTGELFF. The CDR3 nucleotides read TGTGCCTGGAGTATAGGGGGCGGGACCGGGGAGCTGTTTTTT.

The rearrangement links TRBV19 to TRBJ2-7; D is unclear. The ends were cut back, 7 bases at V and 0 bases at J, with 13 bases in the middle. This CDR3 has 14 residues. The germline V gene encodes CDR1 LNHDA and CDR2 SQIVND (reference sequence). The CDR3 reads CASKAVSDSYEQYF. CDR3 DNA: TGTGCCAGTAAGGCGGTATCAGACTCCTACGAGCAGTACTTC.

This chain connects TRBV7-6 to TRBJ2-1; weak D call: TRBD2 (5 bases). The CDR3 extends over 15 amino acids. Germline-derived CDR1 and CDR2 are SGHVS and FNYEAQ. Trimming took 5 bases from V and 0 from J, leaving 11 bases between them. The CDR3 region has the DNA TGTGCCAGCAGCCTAGGGAGCGGCTCCTACAATGAGCAGTTCTTC. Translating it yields CASSLGSGSYNEQFF. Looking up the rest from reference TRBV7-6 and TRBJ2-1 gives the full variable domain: GAGVSQSPRYKVTKRGQDVALRCDPISGHVSLYWYRQALGQGPEFLTYFNYEAQQDKSGLPNDRFSAERPEGSISTLTIQRTEQRDSAMYRCASSLGSGSYNEQFFGPGTRLTVL.

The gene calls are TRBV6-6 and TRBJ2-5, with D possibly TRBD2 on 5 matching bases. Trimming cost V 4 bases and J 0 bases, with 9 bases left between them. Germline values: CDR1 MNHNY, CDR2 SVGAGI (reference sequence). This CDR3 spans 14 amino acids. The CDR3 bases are TGTGCCAGCAGTTCTACTAGGTACCAAGAGACCCAGTACTTC. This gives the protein CASSSTRYQETQYF.

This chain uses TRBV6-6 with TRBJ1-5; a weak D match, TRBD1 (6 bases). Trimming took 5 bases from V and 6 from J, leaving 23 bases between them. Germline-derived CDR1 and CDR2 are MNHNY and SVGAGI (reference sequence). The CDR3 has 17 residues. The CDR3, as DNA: TGTGCCAGCAGTCTCAACCGAGACAGGAGCTTTGTTCAGCCCCAGCATTTT. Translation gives CASSLNRDRSFVQPQHF.

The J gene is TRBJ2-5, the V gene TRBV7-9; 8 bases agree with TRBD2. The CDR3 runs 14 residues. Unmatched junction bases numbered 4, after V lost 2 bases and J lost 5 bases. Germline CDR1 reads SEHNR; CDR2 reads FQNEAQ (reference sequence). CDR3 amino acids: CASSLIAGMETQYF. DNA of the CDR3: TGTGCCAGCAGCTTAATAGCGGGAATGGAGACCCAGTACTTC.

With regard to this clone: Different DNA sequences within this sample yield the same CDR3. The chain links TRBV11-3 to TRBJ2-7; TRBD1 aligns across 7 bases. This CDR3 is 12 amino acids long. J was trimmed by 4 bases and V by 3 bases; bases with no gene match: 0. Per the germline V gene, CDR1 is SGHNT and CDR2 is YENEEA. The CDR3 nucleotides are TGTGCCAGCAGCTTGACAGGGTACGAGCAGTACTTC. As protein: CASSLTGYEQYF.

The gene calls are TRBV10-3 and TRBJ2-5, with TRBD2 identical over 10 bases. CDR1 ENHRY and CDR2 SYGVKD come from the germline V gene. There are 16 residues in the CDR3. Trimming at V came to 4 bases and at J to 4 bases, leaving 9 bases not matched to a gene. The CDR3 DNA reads TGTGCCATCAGTGTCGGGGCTAGCGGGAGTTTAGAGACCCAGTACTTC. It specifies CAISVGASGSLETQYF.

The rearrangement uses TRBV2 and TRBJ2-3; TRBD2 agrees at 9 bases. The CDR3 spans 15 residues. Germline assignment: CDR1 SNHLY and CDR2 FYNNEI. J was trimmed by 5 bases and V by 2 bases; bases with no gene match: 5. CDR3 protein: CASSESGRSGDTQYF. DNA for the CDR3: TGTGCCAGCAGTGAAAGCGGGAGGAGTGGAGATACGCAGTATTTT.

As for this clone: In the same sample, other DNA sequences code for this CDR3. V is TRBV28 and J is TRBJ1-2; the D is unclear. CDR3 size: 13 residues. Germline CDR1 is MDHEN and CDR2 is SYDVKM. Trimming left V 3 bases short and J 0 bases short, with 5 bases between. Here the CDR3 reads CASSFPSNYGYTF. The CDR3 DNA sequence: TGTGCCAGCAGTTTCCCATCTAACTATGGCTACACCTTC.